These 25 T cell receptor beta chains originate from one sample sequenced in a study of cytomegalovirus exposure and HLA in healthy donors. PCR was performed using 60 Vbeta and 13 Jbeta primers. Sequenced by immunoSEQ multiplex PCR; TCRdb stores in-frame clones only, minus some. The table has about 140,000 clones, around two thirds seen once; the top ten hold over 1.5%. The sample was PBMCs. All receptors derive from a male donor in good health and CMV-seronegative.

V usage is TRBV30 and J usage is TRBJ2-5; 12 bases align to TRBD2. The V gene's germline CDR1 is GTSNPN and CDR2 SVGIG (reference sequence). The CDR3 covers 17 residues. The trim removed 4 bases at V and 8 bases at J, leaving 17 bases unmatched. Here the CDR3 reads CAWTRVGLAGGRGTQYF. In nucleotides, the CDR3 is TGTGCCTGGACCCGTGTGGGACTAGCGGGCGGCCGGGGAACCCAGTACTTC. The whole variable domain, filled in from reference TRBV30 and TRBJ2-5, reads SQTIHQWPATLVQPVGSPLSLECTVEGTSNPNLYWYRQAAGRGLQLLFYSVGIGQISSEVPQNLSASRPQDRQFILSSKKLLLSDSGFYLCAWTRVGLAGGRGTQYFGPGTRLLVL.

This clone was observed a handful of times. CDR3 protein: CAITRDSSNYGYTF. The CDR3 nucleotides read TGTGCCATCACCAGGGACAGTTCTAACTATGGCTACACCTTC. The chain links TRBV10-3 to TRBJ1-2; 7 bases map to TRBD1. The V gene's germline CDR1 is ENHRY and CDR2 SYGVKD. V trimming: 7 bases; J trimming: 0 bases; junction bases outside the gene matches: 5. The CDR3 consists of 14 residues.

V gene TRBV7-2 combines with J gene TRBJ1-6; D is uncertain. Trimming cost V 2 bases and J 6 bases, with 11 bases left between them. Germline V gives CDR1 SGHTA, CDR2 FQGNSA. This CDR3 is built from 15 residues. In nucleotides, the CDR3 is TGTGCCAGCAGCTTACTCCGGGGAGGTAATTCACCCCTCCACTTT. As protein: CASSLLRGGNSPLHF.

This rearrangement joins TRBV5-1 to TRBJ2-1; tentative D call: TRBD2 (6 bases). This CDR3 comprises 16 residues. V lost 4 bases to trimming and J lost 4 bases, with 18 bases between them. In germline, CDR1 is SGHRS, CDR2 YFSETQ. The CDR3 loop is CASSTYQLAEYNEQFF. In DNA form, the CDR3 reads TGCGCCAGCAGCACCTACCAACTAGCAGAGTACAATGAGCAGTTCTTC.

The CDR3: CASSLSLSLVPYEQYF. CDR3 DNA: TGTGCCAGCAGTTTATCCCTGAGTCTGGTCCCCTACGAGCAGTACTTC. The chain is built from TRBV27 and TRBJ2-7; D unclear. CDR1 and CDR2 from the germline V gene are MNHEY and SMNVEV (reference sequence). Trimming removed 0 bases at V and 2 bases at J, with 14 bases between. This CDR3 contains 16 residues.

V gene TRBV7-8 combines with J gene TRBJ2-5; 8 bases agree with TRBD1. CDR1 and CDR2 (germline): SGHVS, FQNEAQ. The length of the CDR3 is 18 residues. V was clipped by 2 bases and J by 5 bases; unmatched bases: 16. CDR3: CASSLPRRVRGLFETQYF. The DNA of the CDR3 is TGTGCCAGCAGCTTACCCCGCCGGGTCAGGGGGCTATTTGAGACCCAGTACTTC.

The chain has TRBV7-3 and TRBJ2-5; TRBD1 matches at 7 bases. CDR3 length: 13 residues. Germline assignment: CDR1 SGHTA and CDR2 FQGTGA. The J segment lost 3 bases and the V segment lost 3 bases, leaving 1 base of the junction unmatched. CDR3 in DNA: TGTGCCAGCAGCTTCGACAGGGAAGAGACCCAGTACTTC. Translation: CASSFDREETQYF.

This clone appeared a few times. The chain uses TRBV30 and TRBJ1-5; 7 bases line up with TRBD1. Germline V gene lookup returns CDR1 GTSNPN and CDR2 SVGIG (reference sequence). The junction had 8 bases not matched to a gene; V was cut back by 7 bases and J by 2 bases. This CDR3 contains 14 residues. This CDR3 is CAYRVTGGNQPQHF. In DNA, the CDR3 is TGTGCCTACAGGGTTACAGGGGGCAATCAGCCCCAGCATTTT.

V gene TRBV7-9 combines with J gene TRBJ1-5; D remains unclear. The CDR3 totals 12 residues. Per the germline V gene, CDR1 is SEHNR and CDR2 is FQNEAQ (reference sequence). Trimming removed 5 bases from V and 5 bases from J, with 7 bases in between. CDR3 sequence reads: CASSPPDQPQHF. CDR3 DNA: TGTGCCAGCAGCCCCCCCGATCAGCCCCAGCATTTT.

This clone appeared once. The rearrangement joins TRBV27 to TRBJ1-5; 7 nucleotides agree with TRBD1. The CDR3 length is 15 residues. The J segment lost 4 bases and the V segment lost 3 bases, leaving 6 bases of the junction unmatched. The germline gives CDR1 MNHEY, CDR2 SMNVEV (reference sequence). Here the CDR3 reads CASSLGGTVNQPQHF. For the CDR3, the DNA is TGTGCCAGCAGTTTGGGTGGGACAGTAAATCAGCCCCAGCATTTT.

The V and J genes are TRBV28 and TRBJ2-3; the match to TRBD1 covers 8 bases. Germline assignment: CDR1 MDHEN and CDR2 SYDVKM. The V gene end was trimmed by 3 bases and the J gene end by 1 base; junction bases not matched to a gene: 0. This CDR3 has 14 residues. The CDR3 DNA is TGTGCCAGCAGTTTGGACAGGGGCACAGATACGCAGTATTTT. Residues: CASSLDRGTDTQYF.

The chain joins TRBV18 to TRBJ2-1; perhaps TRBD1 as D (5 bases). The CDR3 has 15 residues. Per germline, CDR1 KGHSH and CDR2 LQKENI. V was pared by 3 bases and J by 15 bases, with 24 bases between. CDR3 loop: CASSPNTMTATTRFF. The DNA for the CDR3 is TGTGCCAGCTCACCCAATACAATGACAGCAACAACTCGGTTCTTC.

The CDR3 nucleotides read TGTGCCAGCAGTTCGTTAGTCGGAGAGACCCAGTACTTC. Translated, it gives CASSSLVGETQYF. The chain joins TRBV6-5 to TRBJ2-5; D unclear. The germline CDR1 and CDR2 sequences are MNHEY and SVGAGI. V gave up 4 bases and J gave up 4 bases, with 10 bases separating them. The CDR3 contains 13 residues.

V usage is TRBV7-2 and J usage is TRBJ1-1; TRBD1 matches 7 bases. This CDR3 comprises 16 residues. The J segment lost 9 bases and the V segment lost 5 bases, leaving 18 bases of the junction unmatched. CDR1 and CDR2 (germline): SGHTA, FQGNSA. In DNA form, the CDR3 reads TGTGCCAGCAGCCAGGGGGGCGGGACAAACCTTTTAAAAGCTTTCTTT. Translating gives CASSQGGGTNLLKAFF.

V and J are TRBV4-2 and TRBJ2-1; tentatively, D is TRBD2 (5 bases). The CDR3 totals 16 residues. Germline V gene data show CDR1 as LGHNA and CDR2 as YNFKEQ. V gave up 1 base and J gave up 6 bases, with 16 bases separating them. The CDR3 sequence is CASSQGTDIRGNEQFF. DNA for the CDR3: TGTGCCAGCAGCCAAGGGACCGATATCCGGGGCAATGAGCAGTTCTTC.

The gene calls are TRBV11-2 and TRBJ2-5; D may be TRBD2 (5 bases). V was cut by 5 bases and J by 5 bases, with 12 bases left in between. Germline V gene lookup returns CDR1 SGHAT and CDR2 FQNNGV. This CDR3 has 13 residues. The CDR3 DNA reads TGTGCCAGCAGCCGGCCCGGGGTGGAGACCCAGTACTTC. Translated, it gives CASSRPGVETQYF.

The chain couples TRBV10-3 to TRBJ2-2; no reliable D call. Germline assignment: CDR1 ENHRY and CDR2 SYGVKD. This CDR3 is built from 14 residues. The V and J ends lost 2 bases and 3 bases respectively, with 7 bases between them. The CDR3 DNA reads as TGTGCCATCAGTGAGCACGAGGACACCGGGGAGCTGTTTTTT. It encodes CAISEHEDTGELFF.

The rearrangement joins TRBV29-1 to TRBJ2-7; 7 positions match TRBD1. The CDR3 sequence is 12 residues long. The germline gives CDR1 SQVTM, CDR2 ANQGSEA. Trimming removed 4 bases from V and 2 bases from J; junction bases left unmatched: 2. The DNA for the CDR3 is TGCAGCGTTGTCGGACAGGCCTACGAGCAGTACTTC. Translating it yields CSVVGQAYEQYF.

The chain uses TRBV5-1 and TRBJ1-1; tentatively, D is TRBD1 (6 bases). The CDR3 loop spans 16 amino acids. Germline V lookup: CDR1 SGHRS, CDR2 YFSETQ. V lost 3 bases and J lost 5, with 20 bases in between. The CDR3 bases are TGCGCCAGCAGCTCCGATTACCTGAGGGGGTGGACTGAAGCTTTCTTT. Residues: CASSSDYLRGWTEAFF.

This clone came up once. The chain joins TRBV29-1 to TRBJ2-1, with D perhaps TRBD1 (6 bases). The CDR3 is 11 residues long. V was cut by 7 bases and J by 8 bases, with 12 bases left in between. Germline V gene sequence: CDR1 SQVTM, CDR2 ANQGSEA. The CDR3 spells CSAGQIDEQFF. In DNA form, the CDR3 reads TGCAGCGCCGGACAGATCGATGAGCAGTTCTTC.

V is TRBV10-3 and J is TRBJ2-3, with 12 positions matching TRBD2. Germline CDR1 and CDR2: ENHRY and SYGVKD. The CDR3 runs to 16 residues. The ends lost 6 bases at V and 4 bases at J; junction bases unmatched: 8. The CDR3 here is CAISLAGGPVADTQYF. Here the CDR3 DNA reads TGTGCCATCAGCCTAGCGGGGGGGCCCGTCGCAGATACGCAGTATTTT.

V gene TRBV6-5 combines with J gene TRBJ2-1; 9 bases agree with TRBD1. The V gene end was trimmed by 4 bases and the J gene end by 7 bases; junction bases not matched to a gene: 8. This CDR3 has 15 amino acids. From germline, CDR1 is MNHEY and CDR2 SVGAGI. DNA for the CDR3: TGTGCCAGCAGTTTAACCGGGACAGGGTGGAATGAGCAGTTCTTC. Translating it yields CASSLTGTGWNEQFF.

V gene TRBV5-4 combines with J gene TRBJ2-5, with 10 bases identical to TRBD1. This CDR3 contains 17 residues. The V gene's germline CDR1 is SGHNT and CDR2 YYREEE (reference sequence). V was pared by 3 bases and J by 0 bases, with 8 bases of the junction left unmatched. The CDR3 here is CASSSKTGGQYQETQYF. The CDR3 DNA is TGTGCCAGCAGCTCGAAGACAGGGGGCCAGTACCAAGAGACCCAGTACTTC.

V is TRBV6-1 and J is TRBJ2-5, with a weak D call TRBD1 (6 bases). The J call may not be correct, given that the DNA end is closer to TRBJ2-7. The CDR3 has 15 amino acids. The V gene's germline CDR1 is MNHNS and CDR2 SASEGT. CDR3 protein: CASRPDTGNSYEQYF. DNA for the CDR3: TGTGCCAGCAGGCCCGATACAGGGAACTCCTACGAGCAGTACTTC.

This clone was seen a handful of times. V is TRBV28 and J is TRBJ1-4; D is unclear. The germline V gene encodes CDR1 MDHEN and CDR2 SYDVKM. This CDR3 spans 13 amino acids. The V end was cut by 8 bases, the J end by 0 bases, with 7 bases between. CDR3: CASGRTTNEKLFF. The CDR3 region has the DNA TGTGCCAGCGGTAGAACAACTAATGAAAAACTGTTTTTT. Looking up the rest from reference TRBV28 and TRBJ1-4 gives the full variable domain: DVKVTQSSRYLVKRTGEKVFLECVQDMDHENMFWYRQDPGLGLRLIYFSYDVKMKEKGDIPEGYSVSREKKERFSLILESASTNQTSMYLCASGRTTNEKLFFGSGTQLSVL.